Below, 28 T cell receptor beta chains from the same sample are listed, as sequenced in a study of blood T cell repertoires in COVID-19. Only in-frame clones appear in the TCRdb table, and some are missing; sequencing was by immunoSEQ multiplex PCR. The data show some 200,000 clones, 88% seen once. The sequencing input was peripheral blood. These receptor sequences come from a man younger than 30 with active or convalescent COVID-19.

This clone was seen a single time. Here the CDR3 DNA reads TGTGCCAGCAGCCCCGAAGCCGGGACTAGCGGAAGATGGGTCAAAAACATTCAGTACTTC. Its protein product is CASSPEAGTSGRWVKNIQYF. J is TRBJ2-4 and V is TRBV7-3, with 11 bases aligning to TRBD2. The germline gives CDR1 SGHTA, CDR2 FQGTGA. CDR3 length: 20 residues. V lost 5 bases to trimming and J lost 3 bases; unmatched junction nucleotides: 18. Full variable domain (remainder filled in from reference TRBV7-3 and TRBJ2-4): GAGVSQTPSNKVTEKGKYVELRCDPISGHTALYWYRQSLGQGPEFLIYFQGTGAADDSGLPNDRFFAVRPEGSVSTLKIQRTERGDSAVYLCASSPEAGTSGRWVKNIQYFGAGTRLSVL.

The count of this clone is one. The chain couples TRBV6-5 to TRBJ2-1; 10 nucleotides match TRBD1. CDR1 and CDR2 from the germline V gene are MNHEY and SVGAGI. The V gene end was trimmed by 2 bases and the J gene end by 6 bases; junction bases not matched to a gene: 7. This CDR3 is 16 amino acids long. The DNA for the CDR3 is TGTGCCAGCAGTTACGCGAGGACAGGGGGGTCCAATGAGCAGTTCTTC. Translation gives CASSYARTGGSNEQFF.

This chain joins TRBV12-3 or TRBV12-4 and TRBJ1-3; D gene unclear. V was trimmed by 2 bases and J by 0 bases, leaving 2 bases between them. The CDR3 covers 13 residues. The CDR3: CASSLLSGNTIYF. In DNA form, the CDR3 reads TGTGCCAGCAGTTTACTCTCTGGAAACACCATATATTTT.

This clone was found once. This chain uses TRBV24-1 with TRBJ2-1; D is undetermined. This CDR3 comprises 13 residues. Germline V CDR1 and CDR2: KGHDR, SFDVKD. With 1 base removed from V and 7 bases from J, the gap between germline ends came to 7 bases. CDR3 loop: CATSDFRRNEQFF. The CDR3 bases are TGTGCCACCAGTGATTTTCGGCGGAATGAGCAGTTCTTC.

V and J are TRBV5-6 and TRBJ2-1; possible D gene TRBD2, 5 bases. From germline, CDR1 is SGHDT and CDR2 YYEEEE. The CDR3 sequence is 14 residues long. The V gene lost 0 bases and the J gene lost 5 bases, with 9 bases spanning the gap. The CDR3 region has the DNA TGTGCCAGCAGCTTGGTCCCCGGGAACAATGAGCAGTTCTTC. It yields the protein CASSLVPGNNEQFF.

The chain employs TRBV2 and TRBJ2-1; 13 bases map to TRBD2. V shed 5 bases, J shed 4 bases, and the junction held 2 bases outside the gene matches. The CDR3 consists of 15 residues. Germline CDR1 and CDR2: SNHLY and FYNNEI. CDR3 nucleotides: TGTGCCAGCAGTACTAGCGGGAGGGGTTACAATGAGCAGTTCTTC. It is translated as CASSTSGRGYNEQFF.

This chain links TRBV7-3 with TRBJ2-3; D is uncertain. The CDR3 loop spans 13 amino acids. Looked up from germline, CDR1 is SGHTA and CDR2 is FQGTGA. Trimming removed 5 bases from V and 3 bases from J, with 9 bases in between. The CDR3 coding sequence is TGTGCCAGCAGCCCCCGCCTAACAGATACGCAGTATTTT. It encodes CASSPRLTDTQYF.

The chain recombines TRBV27 with TRBJ2-1; TRBD2 is a possible D gene (5 bases). The CDR3 extends over 17 amino acids. Germline V gene sequence: CDR1 MNHEY, CDR2 SMNVEV (reference sequence). The germline V and J ends were trimmed by 6 bases and 3 bases, with 21 bases remaining between them. This CDR3 reads CASSPTDYPALYNEQFF. The CDR3 DNA follows: TGTGCCAGCAGCCCAACCGACTACCCCGCTCTCTACAATGAGCAGTTCTTC.

V usage is TRBV3-1 (or the pseudogene TRBV3-2) and J usage is TRBJ2-2; unclear D gene. Germline CDR1 and CDR2: LGHDT and YNNKEL (reference sequence). V lost 1 base, J lost 0 bases, and 6 bases lay in between. The CDR3 sequence is 15 residues long. The CDR3, as DNA: TGTGCCAGCAGCCAAGGGGCTGCGAACACCGGGGAGCTGTTTTTT. It specifies CASSQGAANTGELFF.

In regard to this clone: Mismatch with germline at one junction end may stem from a read error. The chain has TRBV7-7 and TRBJ2-1; 9 nucleotides agree with TRBD1. The CDR3 extends over 15 amino acids. Germline-derived CDR1 and CDR2 are SSHAT and FNYEAQ (reference sequence). In nucleotides, the CDR3 is TGTGCTAGCAGCTTTGCGTCCGGGACAGGGAATGAGCAGTTCTTC. The encoded protein is CASSFASGTGNEQFF.

CDR3 DNA: TGTGCCTGGAGTTGGATAGCACCCACAGATACGCAGTATTTT. Encoded protein: CAWSWIAPTDTQYF. The chain is built from TRBV30 and TRBJ2-3; D uncertain. The CDR3 extends over 14 amino acids. Trimming pared 2 bases from V and 2 bases from J, leaving 11 bases between. Germline-derived CDR1 and CDR2 are GTSNPN and SVGIG (reference sequence).

The rearrangement links TRBV18 to TRBJ1-1, with D possibly matching TRBD1 (6 bases). CDR1 is KGHSH and CDR2 is LQKENI in the germline V gene. The V end lost 3 bases, the J end lost 4 bases, and 6 bases lay between the germline ends. This CDR3 has 12 amino acids. The CDR3 spells CASSPGATEAFF. DNA for the CDR3: TGTGCCAGCTCACCGGGGGCCACTGAAGCTTTCTTT. Full variable domain (outside the CDR3, taken from reference TRBV18 and TRBJ1-1): NAGVMQNPRHLVRRRGQEARLRCSPMKGHSHVYWYRQLPEEGLKFMVYLQKENIIDESGMPKERFSAEFPKEGPSILRIQQVVRGDSAAYFCASSPGATEAFFGQGTRLTVV.

This clone showed up just once. V usage is TRBV6-5 and J usage is TRBJ2-1; 9 bases are a match to TRBD1. CDR3 length equals 16 residues. CDR1 MNHEY and CDR2 SVGAGI come from the germline V gene. J gave up 0 bases and V 0 bases, and 0 bases lay outside the gene matches. CDR3 bases: TGTGCCAGCAGTTACTCGGGACAGGGCTCCTACAATGAGCAGTTCTTC. Protein: CASSYSGQGSYNEQFF.

This sequence joins TRBV30 and TRBJ1-2; D is possibly TRBD1 (5 bases). Germline CDR1 GTSNPN, CDR2 SVGIG (reference sequence). This CDR3 comprises 11 residues. CDR3 coding DNA: TGTCTGTGCCAGGGAGGCTATGGCTACACCTTC. Its protein product is CLCQGGYGYTF. Complete variable domain (other parts from reference TRBV30 and TRBJ1-2): SQTIHQWPATLVQPVGSPLSLECTVEGTSNPNLYWYRQAAGRGLQLLFYSVGIGQISSEVPQNLSASRPQDRQFILSSKKLLLSDSGFYLCLCQGGYGYTFGSGTRLTVV.

The chain combines TRBV5-6 with TRBJ2-7; tentatively, D is TRBD1 (6 bases). The V end lost 0 bases, the J end lost 3 bases, and 19 bases lay between the germline ends. In germline, CDR1 is SGHDT, CDR2 YYEEEE. The CDR3 loop spans 17 amino acids. For the CDR3, the DNA is TGTGCCAGCAGCTTGGTGGCTAGGCCAGGGGCGAACTACGAGCAGTACTTC. It encodes CASSLVARPGANYEQYF.

The rearrangement joins TRBV27 to TRBJ1-5; D is unclear. The CDR3 contains 14 residues. V was cut by 1 base and J by 2 bases, with 6 bases left in between. Germline CDR1 is MNHEY and CDR2 is SMNVEV (reference sequence). The CDR3 here is CASSLFGGNQPQHF. In DNA, the CDR3 is TGTGCCAGCAGTTTATTCGGGGGCAATCAGCCCCAGCATTTT.

The chain is built from TRBV5-5 and TRBJ2-3, with TRBD1 matching over 8 bases. J was trimmed by 2 bases and V by 4 bases; bases with no gene match: 6. Germline lookup yields CDR1 SGHKS and CDR2 YYEKEE (reference sequence). The CDR3 length is 15 residues. CDR3 DNA sequence: TGTGCCAGCAGCGTCTGGGACAGGTACACAGATACGCAGTATTTT. Translating gives CASSVWDRYTDTQYF. The full variable domain, rest sourced from reference TRBV5-5 and TRBJ2-3, is DAGVTQSPTHLIKTRGQQVTLRCSPISGHKSVSWYQQVLGQGPQFIFQYYEKEERGRGNFPDRFSARQFPNYSSELNVNALLLGDSALYLCASSVWDRYTDTQYFGPGTRLTVL.

The chain carries TRBV7-9 and TRBJ2-5; TRBD2 agrees at 10 bases. Germline V gene data show CDR1 as SEHNR and CDR2 as FQNEAQ (reference sequence). The V gene end was trimmed by 4 bases and the J gene end by 5 bases; junction bases not matched to a gene: 4. The CDR3 is 14 amino acids. The CDR3 DNA reads as TGTGCCAGCAGCTCTAGCGGGAGTAAGGAGACCCAGTACTTC. Protein sequence: CASSSSGSKETQYF.

The gene calls are TRBV19 and TRBJ2-7, with 9 bases matching TRBD1. The CDR3 spans 14 residues. With V trimmed by 5 bases and J by 7 bases, 9 bases remained unmatched. Germline values: CDR1 LNHDA, CDR2 SQIVND (reference sequence). The CDR3, as DNA: TGTGCCAGTAGTGCAGCCGGGACAGGGTATGAGCAGTACTTC. It is translated as CASSAAGTGYEQYF.

The rearrangement uses TRBV20-1 and TRBJ1-6; no firm D call. CDR1 and CDR2 from the germline V gene are DFQATT and SNEGSKA (reference sequence). There are 11 residues in the CDR3. Trimming took off 3 bases at V and 8 bases at J, with 5 bases between the two ends. Here the CDR3 reads CSASGDSPLHF. For the CDR3, the DNA is TGCAGTGCTAGTGGCGATTCACCCCTCCACTTT.

In its sample, this clone was seen a few times. The chain carries TRBV19 and TRBJ2-2, with D maybe TRBD1 (6 bases). Germline CDR1 LNHDA, CDR2 SQIVND (reference sequence). The CDR3 extends over 15 amino acids. Trimming removed 5 bases at V and 4 bases at J, with 14 bases between. CDR3 sequence: CASSPSDRFTGELFF. The DNA for the CDR3 is TGTGCCAGTAGTCCTTCGGACAGATTCACCGGGGAGCTGTTTTTT.

The chain has TRBV18 and TRBJ2-3, with 14 bases fitting TRBD2. With 3 bases clipped from V and 1 base from J, the junction kept 6 bases outside the gene matches. This CDR3 region has 18 residues. In germline, CDR1 is KGHSH, CDR2 LQKENI. The CDR3 DNA reads as TGTGCCAGCTCACCCCCGGGACTAGCGGGAGCGGGCACAGATACGCAGTATTTT. It is translated as CASSPPGLAGAGTDTQYF.

The chain combines TRBV14 with TRBJ2-2, with D maybe TRBD1 (7 bases). CDR1 SGHDN and CDR2 FVKESK come from the germline V gene. V lost 4 bases and J 0 bases, leaving 12 bases between the germline ends. The CDR3 spans 16 residues. CDR3 amino acids: CASSRTRGANTGELFF. DNA for the CDR3: TGTGCCAGCAGCCGAACCAGGGGGGCGAACACCGGGGAGCTGTTTTTT.

The chain combines TRBV2 with TRBJ1-3; 7 positions agree with TRBD1. Per the germline V gene, CDR1 is SNHLY and CDR2 is FYNNEI. With 5 bases clipped from V and 0 bases from J, the junction kept 7 bases outside the gene matches. The CDR3 runs to 16 residues. The CDR3 is CASSRRQGYSGNTIYF. The CDR3 DNA sequence: TGTGCCAGCAGTCGAAGACAGGGTTACTCTGGAAACACCATATATTTT.

The chain employs TRBV27 and TRBJ1-1; tentatively, D is TRBD1 (6 bases). This CDR3 has 14 residues. Germline V gives CDR1 MNHEY, CDR2 SMNVEV (reference sequence). Trimming left V 0 bases short and J 4 bases short, with 9 bases between. In DNA, the CDR3 is TGTGCCAGCAGTTTATCGGCGGGGGCCACTGAAGCTTTCTTT. This codes for CASSLSAGATEAFF.

The CDR3 nucleotides read TGCGCCAGCAGCCAAGAACCCCCTGGGCTAGCGGGAGGGTTGGATACGCAGTATTTT. This sequence encodes CASSQEPPGLAGGLDTQYF. V usage is TRBV4-3 and J usage is TRBJ2-3; 12 nucleotides align to TRBD2. This CDR3 contains 19 residues. Germline V gives CDR1 LGHNA, CDR2 YSLEER. V was clipped by 0 bases and J by 6 bases; unmatched bases: 13.

This clone was counted a single time. The chain couples TRBV19 to TRBJ1-1; D gene unclear. Germline-derived CDR1 and CDR2 are LNHDA and SQIVND (reference sequence). The V end lost 4 bases, the J end lost 1 base, and 16 bases lay between the germline ends. This CDR3 has 16 amino acids. The CDR3 spells CASSTLTDIQNTEAFF. The DNA of the CDR3 is TGTGCCAGTAGTACTCTTACCGACATCCAGAACACTGAAGCTTTCTTT.

This chain links TRBV29-1 with TRBJ1-1, with TRBD1 matching over 8 bases. This CDR3 has 12 residues. The germline V gene encodes CDR1 SQVTM and CDR2 ANQGSEA. Trimming removed 6 bases from V and 4 bases from J; junction bases left unmatched: 4. The CDR3 DNA is TGCAGCGTGACTACAGGGGGCACTGAAGCTTTCTTT. The encoded protein is CSVTTGGTEAFF. Together with reference TRBV29-1 and TRBJ1-1, the CDR3 gives the full variable domain: SAVISQKPSRDICQRGTSLTIQCQVDSQVTMMFWYRQQPGQSLTLIATANQGSEATYESGFVIDKFPISRPNLTFSTLTVSNMSPEDSSIYLCSVTTGGTEAFFGQGTRLTVV.